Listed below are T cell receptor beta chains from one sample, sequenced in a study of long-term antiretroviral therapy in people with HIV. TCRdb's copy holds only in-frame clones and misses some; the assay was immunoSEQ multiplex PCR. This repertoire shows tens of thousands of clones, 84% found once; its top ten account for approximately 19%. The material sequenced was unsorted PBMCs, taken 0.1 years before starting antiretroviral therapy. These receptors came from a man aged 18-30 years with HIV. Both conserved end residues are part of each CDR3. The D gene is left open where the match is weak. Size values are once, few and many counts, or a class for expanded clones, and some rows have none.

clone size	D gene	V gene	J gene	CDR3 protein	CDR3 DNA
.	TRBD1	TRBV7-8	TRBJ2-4	CASSTRDRAARGAKNIQYF	TGTGCCAGCAGCACACGGGACAGGGCTGCTCGGGGGGCCAAAAACATTCAGTACTTC
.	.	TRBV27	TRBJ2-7	CASSLLSDPEQYF	TGTGCCAGCAGTTTATTGTCAGATCCCGAGCAGTACTTC
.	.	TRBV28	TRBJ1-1	CASSLGTPTYAFF	TGTGCCAGCAGTTTAGGGACACCTACGTACGCTTTCTTT
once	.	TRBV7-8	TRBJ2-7	CASSMDIQEQYF	TGTGCCAGCAGCATGGACATACAGGAGCAGTACTTC
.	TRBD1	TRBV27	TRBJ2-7	CASSLRQGPNEQYF	TGTGCCAGCAGCCTAAGACAGGGTCCCAACGAGCAGTACTTC
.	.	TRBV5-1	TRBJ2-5	CASSSDSPKETQYF	TGCGCCAGCAGCTCGGACAGTCCCAAAGAGACCCAGTACTTC
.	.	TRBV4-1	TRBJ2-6	CASSQGGVRGLGSSGANVLTF	TGCGCCAGCAGCCAAGGAGGTGTGCGTGGGCTTGGGTCCTCTGGGGCCAACGTCCTGACTTTC
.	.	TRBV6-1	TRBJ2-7	CASSRHEQYF	TGTGCCAGCAGTCGTCACGAGCAGTACTTC
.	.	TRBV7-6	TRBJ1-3	CASSLGINTIYF	TGTGCCAGCAGCTTGGGGATAAACACCATATATTTT
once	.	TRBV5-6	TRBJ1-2	CASSPGTSGYTF	TGTGCCAGCAGCCCCGGGACCAGTGGCTACACCTTC
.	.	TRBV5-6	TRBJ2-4	CASSLPAMDIQYF	TGTGCCAGCAGCTTGCCGGCAATGGACATTCAGTACTTC
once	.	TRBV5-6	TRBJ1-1	CASRQGLGNTEAFF	TGTGCCAGCAGACAGGGTTTGGGGAACACTGAAGCTTTCTTT
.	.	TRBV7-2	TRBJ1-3	CASSYRGNTIYF	TGTGCCAGCAGCTACCGGGGAAACACCATATATTTT
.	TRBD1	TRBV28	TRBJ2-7	CASSSLRDRGPEQYF	TGTGCCAGCAGTTCTCTCCGGGACAGGGGGCCCGAGCAGTACTTC
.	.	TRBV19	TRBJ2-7	CASSTQLAGSGEQYF	TGTGCCAGTAGTACACAATTGGCAGGGTCTGGGGAGCAGTACTTC
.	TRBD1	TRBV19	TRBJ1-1	CATQPQGAWITEAFF	TGTGCCACCCAGCCTCAGGGGGCCTGGATCACTGAAGCTTTCTTT